These 6 T cell receptor beta chains were all obtained from the same sample, sequenced in a study of cytomegalovirus exposure and HLA in healthy donors. 60 Vbeta and 13 Jbeta primers were used in PCR. The data were produced by immunoSEQ multiplex PCR, yet TCRdb's version contains in-frame clones alone and is incomplete. Found here are more than 150,000 clones, 85% of them singletons; the top ten hold approximately 2.5%. Sequenced: PBMCs. The receptors here all came from a woman under 30 in good health and CMV-seronegative.

J is TRBJ2-1 and V is TRBV27; a weak D match, TRBD2 (6 bases). The CDR3 runs 15 residues. Between the trimmed V and J ends, which lost 5 bases and 8 bases, there was a span of 19 bases. Germline V gene data show CDR1 as MNHEY and CDR2 as SMNVEV (reference sequence). The CDR3 nucleotides read TGTGCCAGCAGTGCATTGGGGGGTGGGGGTGATGAGCAGTTCTTC. It encodes CASSALGGGGDEQFF.

The V and J genes are TRBV10-3 and TRBJ2-7, with TRBD2 matching 9 bases. This CDR3 contains 19 residues. V lost 3 bases, J lost 1 base, and 16 bases stayed unmatched. Germline V gene data show CDR1 as ENHRY and CDR2 as SYGVKD. The CDR3 reads CAISDSVGGRAPGSYEQYF. The CDR3 DNA follows: TGTGCCATCAGTGATTCGGTGGGCGGGAGGGCCCCTGGGTCCTACGAGCAGTACTTC.

This chain joins TRBV29-1 and TRBJ2-7; D ambiguous. CDR3 size: 13 residues. Germline values: CDR1 SQVTM, CDR2 ANQGSEA. V was trimmed by 1 base and J by 5 bases, leaving 12 bases between them. CDR3 residues: CSVEVTIQDEQYF. CDR3 bases: TGCAGCGTTGAAGTTACAATTCAAGACGAGCAGTACTTC.

Notes on this clone: Other DNA sequences in the sample encode the same CDR3. V and J are TRBV5-1 and TRBJ2-2; weak D call: TRBD1 (7 bases). This CDR3 spans 16 amino acids. V was cut by 0 bases and J by 0 bases, with 9 bases left in between. Germline CDR1 SGHRS, CDR2 YFSETQ. The CDR3 reads CASSLGGTANTGELFF. The DNA for the CDR3 is TGCGCCAGCAGCTTGGGCGGGACAGCGAACACCGGGGAGCTGTTTTTT.

This clone was seen once. The chain employs TRBV7-9 and TRBJ1-4, with no clear D. V was pared by 10 bases and J by 3 bases, with 18 bases between. CDR3 size: 15 residues. The germline CDR1 and CDR2 sequences are SEHNR and FQNEAQ (reference sequence). The CDR3 loop reads CATGLEGSANEKLFF. In DNA, the CDR3 is TGTGCCACCGGACTTGAGGGCAGCGCTAATGAAAAACTGTTTTTT.

The J gene is TRBJ1-1, the V gene TRBV6-5; D is possibly TRBD1 (6 bases). Germline CDR1 is MNHEY and CDR2 is SVGAGI. V lost 5 bases to trimming and J lost 2 bases, with 12 bases between them. This CDR3 comprises 14 residues. The CDR3 sequence is CASSPTGFNTEAFF. In nucleotides, the CDR3 is TGTGCCAGCAGTCCGACAGGATTTAACACTGAAGCTTTCTTT.